The entry below gives a single T cell receptor beta chain sequence along with its context. Its antigen is undetermined. This entry comes from a study of post-analysis software for immune sequencing data. Whole-study context: Patients had relapsing-remitting, secondary progressive or progressive-relapsing multiple sclerosis; some lacked subtype. Study-wide points: Controls had significantly higher normalized Chao1 diversity than multiple sclerosis patients. Elevated frequency relative to controls characterized four or five TRBV segments in patients, TRBV5-6, TRBV5-1 and TRBV20-1 among them.

CDR3 size: 15 residues. The germline CDR1 and CDR2 sequences are MNHNY and SVGAGI (reference sequence). Trimming stripped 2 bases from V and 6 bases from J, with 14 bases between. Carried by the TCR beta cDNA libraries were unique molecular identifiers. The T cell input of about 0.9 to 10 million gave hundreds of thousands of cDNA molecules. TCRdb re-analysed the PCR reads in MiXCR, keeping a single row per CDR3 protein. The top ten clones hold roughly 4.5% of a sample with around 710,000 distinct CDR3 sequences, 46% of them seen once. The sequence derives from a girl aged 10-17 years with multiple sclerosis. The chain combines TRBV6-6 with TRBJ2-1, with a possible D match to TRBD1 (6 bases). The sample taken for sequencing was blood. As DNA, the CDR3 is TGTGCCAGCAGTTACGAAGGGGGACCCATCAATGAGCAGTTCTTC. Protein sequence: CASSYEGGPINEQFF.